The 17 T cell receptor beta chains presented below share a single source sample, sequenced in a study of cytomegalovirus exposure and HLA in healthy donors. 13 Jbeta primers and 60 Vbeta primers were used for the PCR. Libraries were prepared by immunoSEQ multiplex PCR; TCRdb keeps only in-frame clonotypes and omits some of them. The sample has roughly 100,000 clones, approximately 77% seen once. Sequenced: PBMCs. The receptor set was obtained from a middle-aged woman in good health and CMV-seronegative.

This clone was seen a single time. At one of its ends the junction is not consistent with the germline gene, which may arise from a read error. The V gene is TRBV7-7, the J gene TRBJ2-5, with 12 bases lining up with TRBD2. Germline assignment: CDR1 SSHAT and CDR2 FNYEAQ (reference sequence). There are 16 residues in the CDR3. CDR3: CASSPPSGGAQETQYF. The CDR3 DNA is TGTGCTAGCAGCCCCCCTAGCGGGGGGGCCCAAGAGACCCAGTACTTC.

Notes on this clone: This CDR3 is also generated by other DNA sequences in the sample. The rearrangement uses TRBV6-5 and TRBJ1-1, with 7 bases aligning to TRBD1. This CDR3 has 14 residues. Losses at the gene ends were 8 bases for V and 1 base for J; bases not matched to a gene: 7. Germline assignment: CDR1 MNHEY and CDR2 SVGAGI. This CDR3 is CASRRDSANTEAFF. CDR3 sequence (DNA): TGTGCCAGCCGTCGGGACAGCGCGAACACTGAAGCTTTCTTT.

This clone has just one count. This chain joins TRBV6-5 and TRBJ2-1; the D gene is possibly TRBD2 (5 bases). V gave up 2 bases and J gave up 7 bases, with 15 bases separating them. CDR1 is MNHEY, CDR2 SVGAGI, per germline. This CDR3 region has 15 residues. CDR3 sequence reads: CASSYDSGITNEQFF. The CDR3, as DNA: TGTGCCAGCAGTTACGATTCGGGGATAACGAATGAGCAGTTCTTC.

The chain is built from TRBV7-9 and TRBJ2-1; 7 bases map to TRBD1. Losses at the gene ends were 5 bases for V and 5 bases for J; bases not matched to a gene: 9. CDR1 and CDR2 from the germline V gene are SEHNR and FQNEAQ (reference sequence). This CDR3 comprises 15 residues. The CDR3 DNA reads TGTGCCAGCAGCAGAACCGGGACAGCTCACAATGAGCAGTTCTTC. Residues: CASSRTGTAHNEQFF.

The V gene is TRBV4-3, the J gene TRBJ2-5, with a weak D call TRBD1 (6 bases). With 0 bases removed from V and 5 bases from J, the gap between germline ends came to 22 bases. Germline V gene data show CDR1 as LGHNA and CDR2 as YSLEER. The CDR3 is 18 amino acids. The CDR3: CASSQDGPRQGWGETQYF. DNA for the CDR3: TGCGCCAGCAGCCAAGATGGGCCCCGGCAGGGGTGGGGGGAGACCCAGTACTTC.

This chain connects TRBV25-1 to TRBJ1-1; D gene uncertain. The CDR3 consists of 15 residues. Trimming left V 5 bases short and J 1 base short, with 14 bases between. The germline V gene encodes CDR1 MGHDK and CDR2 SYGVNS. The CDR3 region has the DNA TGTGCCAGCAGTTACACTAGGGTGGGGAACACTGAAGCTTTCTTT. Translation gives CASSYTRVGNTEAFF. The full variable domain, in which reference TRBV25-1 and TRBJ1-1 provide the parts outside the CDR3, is EADIYQTPRYLVIGTGKKITLECSQTMGHDKMYWYQQDPGMELHLIHYSYGVNSTEKGDLSSESTVSRIRTEHFPLTLESARPSHTSQYLCASSYTRVGNTEAFFGQGTRLTVV.

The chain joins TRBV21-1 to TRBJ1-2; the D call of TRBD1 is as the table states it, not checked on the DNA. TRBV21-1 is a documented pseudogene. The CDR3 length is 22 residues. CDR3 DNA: TGTGCCAGCGGACTCTCGCTCTATTCCGAGGTTCCATCCGGGACACCGAACTATGGCTACACCTTC. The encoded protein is CASGLSLYSEVPSGTPNYGYTF.

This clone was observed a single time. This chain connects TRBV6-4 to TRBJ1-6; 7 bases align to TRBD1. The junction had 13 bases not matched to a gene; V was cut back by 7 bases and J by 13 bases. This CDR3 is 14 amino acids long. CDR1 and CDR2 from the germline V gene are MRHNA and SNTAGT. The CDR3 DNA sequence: TGTGCCAGCACCCGGACAGGTAATACTGGGCCCCTCCACTTT. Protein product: CASTRTGNTGPLHF.

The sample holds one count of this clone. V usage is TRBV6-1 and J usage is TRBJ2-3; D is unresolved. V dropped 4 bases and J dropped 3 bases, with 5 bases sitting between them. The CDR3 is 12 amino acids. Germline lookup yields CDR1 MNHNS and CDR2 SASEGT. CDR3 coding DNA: TGTGCCAGCAGTGCCAGAACAGATACGCAGTATTTT. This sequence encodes CASSARTDTQYF.

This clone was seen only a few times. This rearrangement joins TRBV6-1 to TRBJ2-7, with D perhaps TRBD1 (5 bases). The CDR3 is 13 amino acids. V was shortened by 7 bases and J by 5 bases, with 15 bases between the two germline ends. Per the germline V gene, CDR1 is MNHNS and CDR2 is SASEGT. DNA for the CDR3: TGTGCCAGCACCAAATGGGGCCAGCACGAGCAGTACTTC. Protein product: CASTKWGQHEQYF.

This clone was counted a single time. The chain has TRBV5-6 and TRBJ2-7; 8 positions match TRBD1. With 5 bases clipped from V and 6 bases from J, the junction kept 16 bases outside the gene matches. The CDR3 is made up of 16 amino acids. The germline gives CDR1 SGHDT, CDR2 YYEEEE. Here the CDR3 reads CASSYRTGTGPFEQYF. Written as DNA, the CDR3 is TGTGCCAGCAGTTATAGGACCGGGACAGGTCCCTTCGAGCAGTACTTC.

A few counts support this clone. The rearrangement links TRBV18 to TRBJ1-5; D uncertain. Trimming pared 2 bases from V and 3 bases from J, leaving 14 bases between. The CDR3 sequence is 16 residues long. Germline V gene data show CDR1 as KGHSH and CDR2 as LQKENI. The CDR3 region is CASSPAAAQLNQPQHF. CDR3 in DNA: TGTGCCAGCTCACCAGCGGCAGCACAACTCAATCAGCCCCAGCATTTT.

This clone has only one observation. CDR3 bases: TGTGCCAGCAGTCCCCGGGACAAGACCTACGAGCAGTACTTC. It translates to CASSPRDKTYEQYF. This rearrangement joins TRBV27 to TRBJ2-7, with D tentatively TRBD1 (6 bases). The CDR3 totals 14 residues. V was pared by 5 bases and J by 2 bases, with 13 bases between. The germline gives CDR1 MNHEY, CDR2 SMNVEV (reference sequence).

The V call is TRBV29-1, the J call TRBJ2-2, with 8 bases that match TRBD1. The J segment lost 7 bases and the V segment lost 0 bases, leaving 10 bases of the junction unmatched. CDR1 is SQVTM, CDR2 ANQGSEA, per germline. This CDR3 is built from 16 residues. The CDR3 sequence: CSVEDRIRGRNGELFF. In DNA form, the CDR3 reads TGCAGCGTTGAAGATCGGATCAGGGGGCGTAACGGGGAGCTGTTTTTT.

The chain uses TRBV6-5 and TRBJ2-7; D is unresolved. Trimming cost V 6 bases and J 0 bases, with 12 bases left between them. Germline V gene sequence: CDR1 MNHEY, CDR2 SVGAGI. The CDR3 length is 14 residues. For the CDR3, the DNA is TGTGCCAGCAGCCACCTGAGTCTCTCCTACGAGCAGTACTTC. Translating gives CASSHLSLSYEQYF.

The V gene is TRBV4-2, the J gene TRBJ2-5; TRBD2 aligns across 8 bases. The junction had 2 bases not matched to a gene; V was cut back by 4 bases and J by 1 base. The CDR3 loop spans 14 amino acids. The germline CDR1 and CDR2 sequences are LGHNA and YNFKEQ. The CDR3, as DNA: TGTGCCAGCAGCCCCGGGGGGGCCCAAGAGACCCAGTACTTC. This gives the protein CASSPGGAQETQYF.

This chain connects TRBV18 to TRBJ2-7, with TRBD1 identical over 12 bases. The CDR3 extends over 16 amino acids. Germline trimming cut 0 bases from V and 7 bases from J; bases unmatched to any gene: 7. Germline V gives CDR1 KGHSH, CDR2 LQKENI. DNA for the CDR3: TGTGCCAGCTCACCACCGTGGGGACAGGGGGCCGGTGAGCAGTACTTC. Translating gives CASSPPWGQGAGEQYF.